These T cell receptor beta chains were read from a single sample in a study of T cell clonotyping in hematopoietic cell transplantation. Method: immunoSEQ multiplex PCR; TCRdb's copy keeps in-frame clones and lacks some. The table shows more than 3,000 clones, with roughly 78% occurring only once. The material sequenced was peripheral blood mononuclear cells, taken at the time of graft-versus-host disease after allogeneic stem cell transplant. These receptors came from a female patient between 50 and 60 years old who had an allogeneic stem cell transplant from an unrelated donor, so the T cells may come from the graft donor. Some clones in this sample may be carry-over from other donors' samples. The CDR3 runs from the conserved cysteine through the conserved F or W. D genes are given only for firm matches. The size entry is marked missing in some rows and otherwise reads once, few, many or a size class.

V gene	D gene	J gene	clone size	CDR3 protein	CDR3 DNA
TRBV28	.	TRBJ2-5	.	CASRRNLRDPGGQTQYF	TGTGCCAGCAGACGAAATCTCCGGGACCCCGGAGGGCAGACCCAGTACTTC
TRBV7-9	.	TRBJ2-3	.	CASSPVGLTDTQYF	TGTGCCAGCAGCCCGGTTGGGCTGACAGATACGCAGTATTTT
TRBV9	.	TRBJ2-3	.	CASSGFLQTGPGTDTQYF	TGTGCCAGCAGCGGGTTCTTACAAACAGGCCCGGGGACAGATACGCAGTATTTT
TRBV19	.	TRBJ2-2	.	CASSIQGRGTGELFF	TGTGCCAGTAGTATACAGGGAAGGGGCACCGGGGAGCTGTTTTTT
TRBV9	TRBD1	TRBJ1-2	.	CASSVDGTGRGDYGYTF	TGTGCCAGCAGCGTAGACGGGACAGGGAGGGGCGACTATGGCTACACCTTC
TRBV4-1	.	TRBJ2-2	.	CASSQDVSLDLRGLLFF	TGCGCCAGCAGCCAAGATGTATCTCTCGACCTTAGAGGCCTGCTGTTTTTT
TRBV28	.	TRBJ2-7	.	CASSETYEQYF	TGTGCCAGCAGCGAAACCTACGAGCAGTACTTC
TRBV10-1	.	TRBJ2-1	once	CASSESSGDSEQFF	TGCGCCAGCAGTGAGTCGAGCGGGGACAGTGAGCAGTTCTTC
TRBV7-9	TRBD1	TRBJ2-3	.	CASSLSRDRVADTQYF	TGTGCCAGCAGCTTGTCCCGGGACAGGGTTGCGGATACGCAGTATTTT
TRBV10-3	TRBD1	TRBJ1-1	.	CAMAGTGDTEAFF	TGTGCCATGGCCGGGACAGGGGACACTGAAGCTTTCTTT
TRBV5-4	TRBD1	TRBJ1-1	.	CASSRDRVTFF	TGTGCCAGCAGCAGGGACAGGGTAACTTTCTTT
TRBV9	.	TRBJ1-1	.	CASSFSEGKGTEAFF	TGTGCCAGCTCCTTCAGTGAGGGCAAGGGTACTGAAGCTTTCTTT
TRBV2	TRBD1	TRBJ2-7	.	CASTGGAYEQYF	TGTGCCAGCACAGGGGGCGCGTACGAGCAGTACTTC
TRBV18	TRBD1	TRBJ2-7	.	CASSTDRGWYEQYF	TGTGCCAGCTCAACGGACAGGGGCTGGTACGAGCAGTACTTC
TRBV7-2	.	TRBJ2-2	.	CASTSTGELFF	TGTGCCAGCACCAGCACCGGGGAGCTGTTTTTT
TRBV11-2	.	TRBJ1-2	.	CASSLASSARGGGYTF	TGTGCCAGCAGCTTAGCATCGTCAGCCCGGGGAGGAGGCTACACCTTC
TRBV2	.	TRBJ2-5	once	CASSGGTRQARETQYF	TGTGCCAGCAGTGGGGGGACGAGACAGGCACGAGAGACCCAGTACTTC
TRBV6-6	.	TRBJ2-7	few	CASSYGGPSDEQYF	TGTGCCAGCAGTTACGGGGGGCCCTCGGACGAGCAGTACTTC
TRBV6-1	.	TRBJ2-1	.	CASSVRGAGNEQFF	TGTGCCAGCAGTGTTCGGGGGGCCGGGAATGAGCAGTTCTTC
TRBV19	TRBD1	TRBJ1-2	.	CASRTGTGLYGYTF	TGTGCCAGTAGGACCGGGACAGGGTTGTATGGCTACACCTTC
TRBV30	TRBD2	TRBJ2-7	.	CAWMGRDEQYF	TGTGCCTGGATGGGGAGGGACGAGCAGTACTTC
TRBV2	.	TRBJ1-1	.	CASPRATEAFF	TGTGCCAGCCCCAGGGCCACTGAAGCTTTCTTT
TRBV7-9	.	TRBJ1-1	.	CASSHPGRGMNTEAFF	TGTGCCAGCAGCCATCCTGGCCGGGGAATGAACACTGAAGCTTTCTTT
TRBV28	TRBD1	TRBJ2-7	.	CASSLFGTGFYEQYF	TGTGCCAGCAGTTTATTCGGGACAGGGTTCTACGAGCAGTACTTC
TRBV27	TRBD1	TRBJ2-3	once	CASSRPQGGTDTQYF	TGTGCCAGCAGCCGCCCGCAGGGGGGCACAGATACGCAGTATTTT
TRBV29-1	.	TRBJ2-2	few	CSVEDSRGAGELFF	TGCAGCGTTGAAGATTCCAGGGGGGCCGGGGAGCTGTTTTTT
TRBV5-6	.	TRBJ2-7	.	CASSRVSYEQYF	TGTGCCAGCAGCAGGGTCTCCTACGAGCAGTACTTC
TRBV20-1	.	TRBJ1-2	few	CSAREGGYTF	TGCAGTGCTAGAGAGGGCGGCTACACCTTC
TRBV4-1	.	TRBJ2-7	.	CASSLRWAGVGNEQYF	TGCGCCAGCAGCCTAAGGTGGGCAGGGGTTGGCAACGAGCAGTACTTC
TRBV7-9	.	TRBJ1-2	.	CASSLVPLDTLHGYTF	TGTGCCAGCAGCTTAGTCCCCCTCGATACTCTCCACGGCTACACCTTC
TRBV18	.	TRBJ1-6	.	CASSPQTGYNSPLHF	TGTGCCAGCTCACCACAAACTGGGTATAATTCACCCCTCCACTTT
TRBV25-1	.	TRBJ1-6	.	CASRRGTDSPLHF	TGTGCCAGCAGGAGGGGGACGGATTCACCCCTCCACTTT
TRBV6-5	.	TRBJ1-2	.	CASSHDPGGYTF	TGTGCCAGCAGTCACGACCCAGGGGGCTACACCTTC
TRBV12-5	.	TRBJ1-6	.	CASGLTPGSPLHF	TGTGCTAGTGGTTTGACCCCCGGATCACCCCTCCACTTT
TRBV18	.	TRBJ1-5	.	CASSPSEGPGNQPQHF	TGTGCCAGCTCACCTTCCGAGGGGCCTGGCAATCAGCCCCAGCATTTT
TRBV7-2	.	TRBJ2-7	.	CASSPQQGGKQYF	TGTGCCAGCAGCCCACAACAGGGGGGGAAGCAGTACTTC
TRBV18	.	TRBJ2-5	.	CASSPGEETQYF	TGTGCCAGCTCACCGGGAGAAGAGACCCAGTACTTC
TRBV7-7	.	TRBJ2-1	.	CASSLDGLEQFF	TGTGCTAGCAGCTTAGACGGGCTGGAGCAGTTCTTC
TRBV11-2	.	TRBJ2-7	.	CASSLQTGPYSYEQYF	TGTGCCAGCAGCTTACAGACAGGCCCTTACTCCTACGAGCAGTACTTC
TRBV9	TRBD2	TRBJ2-7	.	CASSARGVSYEQYF	TGTGCCAGCAGCGCCCGGGGGGTCTCCTACGAGCAGTACTTC
TRBV25-1	.	TRBJ2-2	.	CASSVGTGELFF	TGTGCCAGCAGTGTAGGCACCGGGGAGCTGTTTTTT
TRBV2	TRBD1	TRBJ1-5	once	CASTLRTGGNQPQHF	TGTGCCAGCACTCTTCGGACAGGGGGCAATCAGCCCCAGCATTTT
TRBV5-1	.	TRBJ1-5	.	CASSLGTTGNSQPQHF	TGCGCCAGCAGCTTGGGGACCACAGGGAACAGTCAGCCCCAGCATTTT
TRBV9	.	TRBJ1-1	.	CASRPEAFF	TGTGCCAGCAGGCCTGAAGCTTTCTTT
TRBV5-1	.	TRBJ2-1	.	CASSSGTYEQFF	TGCGCCAGCAGCTCCGGGACTTATGAGCAGTTCTTC
TRBV5-4	.	TRBJ2-1	.	CASSLATYNEQFF	TGTGCCAGCAGCCTAGCGACCTACAATGAGCAGTTCTTC
TRBV27	TRBD1	TRBJ2-5	few	CASSPRTGGGLETQYF	TGTGCCAGCAGTCCCCGGACAGGGGGCGGTTTGGAGACCCAGTACTTC
TRBV19	.	TRBJ2-2	.	CASRSDRYTGELFF	TGTGCCAGTAGGTCCGACAGATACACCGGGGAGCTGTTTTTT
TRBV19	.	TRBJ2-2	once	CASSRRETGGELFF	TGTGCCAGTAGCCGCAGGGAGACAGGCGGGGAGCTGTTTTTT
TRBV19	.	TRBJ1-2	.	CASSMAGNGYTF	TGTGCCAGTAGTATGGCCGGCAATGGCTACACCTTC
TRBV4-1	TRBD1	TRBJ1-1	.	CASSRPRDRDTEAFF	TGCGCCAGCAGCCGCCCCCGGGACAGGGACACTGAAGCTTTCTTT
TRBV7-9	.	TRBJ1-1	.	CASSPDSLEAFF	TGTGCCAGCAGCCCTGACAGCCTTGAAGCTTTCTTT
TRBV28	.	TRBJ2-7	.	CASSFGAGALGEQYF	TGTGCCAGCAGTTTCGGGGCGGGGGCGCTGGGGGAGCAGTACTTC
TRBV5-5	.	TRBJ2-7	.	CASSEGYGYEQYF	TGTGCCAGCTCGGAGGGGTACGGGTACGAGCAGTACTTC
TRBV19	TRBD2	TRBJ2-1	large	CASAQTSGSYNEQFF	TGTGCCAGTGCCCAGACTAGCGGATCCTACAATGAGCAGTTCTTC
TRBV19	TRBD1	TRBJ1-5	few	CASSISPGGTQPQHF	TGTGCCAGTAGTATCTCTCCAGGGGGCACTCAGCCCCAGCATTTT
TRBV5-6	.	TRBJ1-6	once	CASSFEGRNSPLHF	TGTGCCAGCAGCTTCGAAGGGAGGAATTCACCCCTCCACTTT